The source of this TCR beta chain is a study of T cells after yellow fever vaccination. In this sample, this clonotype turned up many times. Its antigen is unidentified. Study conclusions and caveats: A weaker but faster secondary response was observed, peaking on day 5 versus 15.

5'RACE template switching added a universal primer site and UMIs to TCR cDNA. TCRdb redid the calling of the 5' RACE reads with MiXCR, one entry per CDR3 protein. The data contain about 630,000 distinct CDR3 sequences, 10% to 15% of them singletons. The ends were cut back, 4 bases at V and 4 bases at J, with 7 bases in the middle. The CDR3 sequence is 12 residues long. The germline CDR1 and CDR2 sequences are MGHDK and SYGVNS. The source is a man aged 25-45 years who received the YFV17D yellow fever vaccine. V is TRBV25-1 and J is TRBJ2-5; D gene ambiguous. The sample was PBMCs, taken on the day of the yellow fever booster vaccination. CDR3 bases: TGTGCCAGCAGTGTTACAGTAGAGACCCAGTACTTC. It codes for CASSVTVETQYF.